Shown below are 19 T cell receptor beta chains from a single sample sequenced in a study of technical replicates of blood from a few donors. Measured with immunoSEQ multiplex PCR; TCRdb has only the in-frame clones, and not every one. This sample yields some 80,000 clones, of which about 96% are seen a single time; around 0.31% belongs to the top ten. The sequenced material came from T cells isolated from PBMCs. The receptors come from a human donor in good health.

V usage is TRBV28 and J usage is TRBJ2-7, with D hard to call. Germline V gives CDR1 MDHEN, CDR2 SYDVKM. CDR3 length equals 13 residues. V was shortened by 2 bases and J by 3 bases, with 8 bases between the two germline ends. Here the CDR3 DNA reads TGTGCCAGCAGTTTAGAACAGAACTACGAGCAGTACTTC. Translation gives CASSLEQNYEQYF.

The V and J genes are TRBV6-1 and TRBJ1-5; the D is unclear. CDR1 MNHNS and CDR2 SASEGT come from the germline V gene. This CDR3 is built from 17 residues. V dropped 0 bases and J dropped 1 base, with 13 bases sitting between them. The CDR3 DNA follows: TGTGCCAGCAGTGAAGCTTTGCACAGCTGGAGCAATCAGCCCCAGCATTTT. Protein: CASSEALHSWSNQPQHF.

The rearrangement uses TRBV11-3 and TRBJ1-3; unclear D gene. V shed 3 bases and J shed 0 bases, with 12 bases lying between them. Per germline, CDR1 SGHNT and CDR2 YENEEA. This CDR3 has 16 residues. The CDR3 nucleotides read TGTGCCAGCAGCTTTGTTGTCGGAGGCTCTGGAAACACCATATATTTT. Protein product: CASSFVVGGSGNTIYF.

The chain links TRBV11-3 to TRBJ2-7; 8 bases fit TRBD2. Germline V gene sequence: CDR1 SGHNT, CDR2 YENEEA. This CDR3 is 13 amino acids long. Trimming took 3 bases from V and 3 from J; bases not matched to a gene: 1. The CDR3 region is CASSFGTSYEQYF. CDR3 in DNA: TGTGCCAGCAGCTTCGGGACTAGCTACGAGCAGTACTTC.

The CDR3 loop reads CASSERGTEAFF. The CDR3 nucleotides are TGTGCCAGCAGTGAACGGGGGACTGAAGCTTTCTTT. The rearrangement links TRBV9 to TRBJ1-1; maybe TRBD1 (5 bases). This CDR3 has 12 amino acids. With 5 bases removed from V and 5 bases from J, the gap between germline ends came to 10 bases. Germline V gives CDR1 SGDLS, CDR2 YYNGEE.

The chain couples TRBV6-5 to TRBJ2-1; D possibly corresponds to TRBD2 (5 bases). Trimming took 5 bases from V and 0 from J, leaving 11 bases between them. CDR3 size: 15 residues. CDR1 and CDR2 from the germline V gene are MNHEY and SVGAGI. CDR3 coding DNA: TGTGCCAGCAGTCCGCGGAGCGGCTCCTACAATGAGCAGTTCTTC. It yields the protein CASSPRSGSYNEQFF.

The chain combines TRBV27 with TRBJ2-1; 7 bases map to TRBD2. The trim removed 2 bases at V and 6 bases at J, leaving 10 bases unmatched. CDR1 and CDR2 (germline): MNHEY, SMNVEV (reference sequence). The CDR3 covers 16 residues. The CDR3 DNA follows: TGTGCCAGCAGTTTAGGACCCAGCGGGAACGTCAATGAGCAGTTCTTC. Protein: CASSLGPSGNVNEQFF.

The chain joins TRBV10-1 to TRBJ2-1; D is possibly TRBD2 (5 bases). V was clipped by 2 bases and J by 6 bases, with 11 bases between them. The CDR3 has 14 residues. Germline CDR1 reads WNHNN; CDR2 reads SYGVQD (reference sequence). CDR3 bases: TGCGCCAGCAGTGAGAAGAGGGTTGGCAATGAGCAGTTCTTC. Translated, it gives CASSEKRVGNEQFF.

CDR3 sequence (DNA): TGTGCCAGCAGTGCACAGGGTGGCACCGGGGAGCTGTTTTTT. It codes for CASSAQGGTGELFF. The chain links TRBV2 to TRBJ2-2; a possible D gene is TRBD1 (6 bases). Deletions cut 4 bases from V and 4 bases from J, with 10 bases between. Germline V CDR1 and CDR2: SNHLY, FYNNEI. The CDR3 is 14 residues long.

V usage is TRBV1 and J usage is TRBJ2-7; TRBD2, the D gene given by the table, was not confirmed from the DNA. TRBV1 represents a pseudogene. The CDR3 has 21 amino acids. The CDR3 loop reads CTSSQFWDRRNTSGGVYEQYF. The CDR3 DNA reads TGCACCAGCAGCCAGTTCTGGGACAGGAGAAATACTAGCGGGGGTGTCTACGAGCAGTACTTC.

The chain links TRBV6-6 to TRBJ2-5; D gene ambiguous. CDR1 and CDR2 (germline): MNHNY, SVGAGI (reference sequence). V was pared by 8 bases and J by 6 bases, with 10 bases between. This CDR3 has 11 amino acids. The CDR3 DNA reads as TGTGCCAGCCAGGCCTCCAAGACCCAGTACTTC. Protein: CASQASKTQYF.

This chain uses TRBV18 with TRBJ2-1, with 8 bases identical to TRBD2. CDR1 KGHSH and CDR2 LQKENI come from the germline V gene. The CDR3 has 16 residues. V was pared by 0 bases and J by 3 bases, with 4 bases of the junction left unmatched. The CDR3 nucleotides read TGTGCCAGCTCACCACCGAGCGGGGGAGACTACAATGAGCAGTTCTTC. Its translation is CASSPPSGGDYNEQFF.

The chain uses TRBV5-6 and TRBJ2-3; possible D gene TRBD2, 6 bases. Looked up from germline, CDR1 is SGHDT and CDR2 is YYEEEE. Trimming took 6 bases from V and 2 from J, leaving 16 bases between them. There are 15 residues in the CDR3. The CDR3 protein is CASTSVGGPTDTQYF. DNA of the CDR3: TGTGCCAGCACCTCCGTCGGGGGACCCACAGATACGCAGTATTTT.

Here the CDR3 reads CASSLQGGYQETQYF. CDR3 DNA sequence: TGTGCCAGCAGCTTACAGGGAGGGTACCAAGAGACCCAGTACTTC. The chain has TRBV7-2 and TRBJ2-5; TRBD2 matches 7 bases. CDR3 length: 15 amino acids. The V gene's germline CDR1 is SGHTA and CDR2 FQGNSA. The V segment lost 2 bases and the J segment 0 bases; nucleotides outside the gene matches: 3.

The rearrangement joins TRBV6-5 to TRBJ1-1; D is unresolved. This CDR3 is built from 11 residues. Germline CDR1 MNHEY, CDR2 SVGAGI. Trimming removed 6 bases at V and 5 bases at J, with 7 bases between. CDR3 amino acids: CASRSGTEAFF. CDR3 DNA: TGTGCCAGCAGATCCGGGACTGAAGCTTTCTTT.

This rearrangement joins TRBV30 to TRBJ1-2; 9 nucleotides align to TRBD1. The CDR3 totals 16 residues. V shed 3 bases, J shed 8 bases, and the junction held 16 bases outside the gene matches. Germline-derived CDR1 and CDR2 are GTSNPN and SVGIG (reference sequence). As DNA, the CDR3 is TGTGCCTGGAGCGACGGAATACCGGGACAGGGTAGAGGCTACACCTTC. It specifies CAWSDGIPGQGRGYTF.

V gene TRBV7-3 combines with J gene TRBJ1-1, with D perhaps TRBD1 (6 bases). This CDR3 comprises 14 residues. Germline V gene data show CDR1 as SGHTA and CDR2 as FQGTGA. The germline V and J ends were trimmed by 6 bases and 1 base, with 12 bases remaining between them. CDR3 DNA: TGTGCCAGCAGTCAGGGACATGCGAACACTGAAGCTTTCTTT. Translating gives CASSQGHANTEAFF.

The rearrangement joins TRBV18 to TRBJ1-5; TRBD1 is a possible D gene (6 bases). CDR1 and CDR2 from the germline V gene are KGHSH and LQKENI. V was shortened by 3 bases and J by 7 bases, with 16 bases between the two germline ends. The CDR3 spans 15 residues. CDR3 residues: CASSPLQGSSQPQHF. CDR3 nucleotides: TGTGCCAGCTCACCCTTACAGGGCTCATCGCAGCCCCAGCATTTT.

The chain is built from TRBV30 and TRBJ2-7; 7 nucleotides align to TRBD1. CDR1 is GTSNPN, CDR2 SVGIG, per germline (reference sequence). V shed 3 bases and J 2 bases; nucleotides not matched to a gene: 4. This CDR3 is 13 amino acids long. The CDR3 region is CAWRGTVTYEQYF. The CDR3 DNA sequence: TGTGCCTGGAGAGGGACAGTTACCTACGAGCAGTACTTC. Complete variable domain (other parts from reference TRBV30 and TRBJ2-7): SQTIHQWPATLVQPVGSPLSLECTVEGTSNPNLYWYRQAAGRGLQLLFYSVGIGQISSEVPQNLSASRPQDRQFILSSKKLLLSDSGFYLCAWRGTVTYEQYFGPGTRLTVT.